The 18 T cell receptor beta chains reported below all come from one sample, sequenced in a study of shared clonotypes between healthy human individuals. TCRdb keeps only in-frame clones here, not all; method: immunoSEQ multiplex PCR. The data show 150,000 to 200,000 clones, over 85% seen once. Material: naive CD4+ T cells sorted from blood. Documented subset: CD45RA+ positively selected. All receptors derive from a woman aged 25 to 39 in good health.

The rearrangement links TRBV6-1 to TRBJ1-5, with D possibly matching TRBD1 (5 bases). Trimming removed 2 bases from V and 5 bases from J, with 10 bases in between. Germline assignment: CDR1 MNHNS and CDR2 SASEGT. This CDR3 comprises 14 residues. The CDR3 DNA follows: TGTGCCAGCAGTGAACGGGGGGGGGATCAGCCCCAGCATTTT. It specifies CASSERGGDQPQHF.

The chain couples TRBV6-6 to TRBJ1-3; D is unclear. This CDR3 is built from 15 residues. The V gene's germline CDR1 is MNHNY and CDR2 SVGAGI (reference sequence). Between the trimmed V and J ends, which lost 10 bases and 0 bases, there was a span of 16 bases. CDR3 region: CATYTGVNSGNTIYF. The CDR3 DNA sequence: TGTGCCACCTATACCGGAGTGAACTCTGGAAACACCATATATTTT.

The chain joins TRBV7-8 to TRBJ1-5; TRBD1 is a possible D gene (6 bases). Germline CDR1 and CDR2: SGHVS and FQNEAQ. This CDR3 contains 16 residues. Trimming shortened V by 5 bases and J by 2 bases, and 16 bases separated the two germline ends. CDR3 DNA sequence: TGTGCCAGCAGCCTGGGGAGGCCAGGGGGCAATCAGCCCCAGCATTTT. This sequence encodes CASSLGRPGGNQPQHF.

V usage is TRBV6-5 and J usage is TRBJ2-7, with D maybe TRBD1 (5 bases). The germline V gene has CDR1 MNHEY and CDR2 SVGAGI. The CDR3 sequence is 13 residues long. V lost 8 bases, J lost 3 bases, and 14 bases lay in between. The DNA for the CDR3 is TGTGCCAGCTTCGGACACCTTCTCTACGAGCAGTACTTC. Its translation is CASFGHLLYEQYF.

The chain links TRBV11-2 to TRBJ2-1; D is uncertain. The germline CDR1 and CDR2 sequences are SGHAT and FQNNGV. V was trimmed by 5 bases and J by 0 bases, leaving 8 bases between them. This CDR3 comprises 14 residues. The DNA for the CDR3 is TGTGCCAGCAGCCCTAGGTCCTCCTACAATGAGCAGTTCTTC. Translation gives CASSPRSSYNEQFF.

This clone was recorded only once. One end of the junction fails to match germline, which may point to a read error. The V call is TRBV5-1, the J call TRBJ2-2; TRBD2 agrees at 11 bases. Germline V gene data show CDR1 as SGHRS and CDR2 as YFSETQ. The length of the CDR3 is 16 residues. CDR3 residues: CASKGTSGSNTGELFF. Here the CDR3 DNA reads TGCGCTAGCAAGGGGACTAGCGGATCGAACACCGGGGAGCTGTTTTTT.

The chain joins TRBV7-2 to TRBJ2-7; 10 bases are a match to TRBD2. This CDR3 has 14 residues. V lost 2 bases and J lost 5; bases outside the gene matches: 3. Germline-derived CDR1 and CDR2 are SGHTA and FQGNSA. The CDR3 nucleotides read TGTGCCAGCAGCTTACTAGCGGGAGTAAACGAGCAGTACTTC. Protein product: CASSLLAGVNEQYF.

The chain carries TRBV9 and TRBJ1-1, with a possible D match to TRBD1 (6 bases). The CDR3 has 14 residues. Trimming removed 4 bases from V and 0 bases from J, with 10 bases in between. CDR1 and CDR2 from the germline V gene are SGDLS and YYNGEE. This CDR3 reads CASSTTGLNTEAFF. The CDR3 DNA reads TGTGCCAGCAGCACAACAGGGTTGAACACTGAAGCTTTCTTT.

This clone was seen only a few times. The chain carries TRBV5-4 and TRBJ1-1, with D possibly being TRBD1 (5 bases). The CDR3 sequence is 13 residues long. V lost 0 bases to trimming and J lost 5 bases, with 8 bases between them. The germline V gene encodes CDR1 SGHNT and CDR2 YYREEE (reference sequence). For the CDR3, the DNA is TGTGCCAGCAGCTTGGGAGAGGGGACTGAAGCTTTCTTT. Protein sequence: CASSLGEGTEAFF.

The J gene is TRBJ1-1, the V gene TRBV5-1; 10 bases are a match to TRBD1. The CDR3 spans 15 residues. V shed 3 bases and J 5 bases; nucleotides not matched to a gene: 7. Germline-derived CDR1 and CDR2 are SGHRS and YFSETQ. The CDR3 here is CASSSTGGSITEAFF. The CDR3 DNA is TGCGCCAGCAGCTCGACAGGGGGCTCGATTACTGAAGCTTTCTTT. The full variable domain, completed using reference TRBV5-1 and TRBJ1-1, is KAGVTQTPRYLIKTRGQQVTLSCSPISGHRSVSWYQQTPGQGLQFLFEYFSETQRNKGNFPGRFSGRQFSNSRSEMNVSTLELGDSALYLCASSSTGGSITEAFFGQGTRLTVV.

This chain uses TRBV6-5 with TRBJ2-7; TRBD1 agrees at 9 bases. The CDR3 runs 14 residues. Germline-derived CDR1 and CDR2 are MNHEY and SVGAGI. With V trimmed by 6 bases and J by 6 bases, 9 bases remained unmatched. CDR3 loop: CASRGGQGSSEQYF. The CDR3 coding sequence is TGTGCCAGCAGGGGCGGACAGGGGTCTTCCGAGCAGTACTTC.

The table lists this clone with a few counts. CDR3: CASSLGQLIGPQHF. The CDR3 region has the DNA TGTGCCAGCAGTTTGGGACAGCTAATTGGGCCCCAGCATTTT. The V call is TRBV27, the J call TRBJ1-5, with 7 bases matching TRBD1. The V segment lost 3 bases and the J segment 9 bases; nucleotides outside the gene matches: 8. This CDR3 has 14 amino acids. Germline values: CDR1 MNHEY, CDR2 SMNVEV (reference sequence).

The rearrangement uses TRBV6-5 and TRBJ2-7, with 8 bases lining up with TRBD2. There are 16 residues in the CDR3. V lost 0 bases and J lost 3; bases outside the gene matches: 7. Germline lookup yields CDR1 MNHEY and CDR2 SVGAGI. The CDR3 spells CASSYSGGALDYEQYF. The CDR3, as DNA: TGTGCCAGCAGTTACTCCGGGGGGGCCCTGGACTACGAGCAGTACTTC.

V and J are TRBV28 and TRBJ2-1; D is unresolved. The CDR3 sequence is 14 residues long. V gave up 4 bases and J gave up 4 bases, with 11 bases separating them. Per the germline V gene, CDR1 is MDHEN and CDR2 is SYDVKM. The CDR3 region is CASSSSLGYNEQFF. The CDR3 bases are TGTGCCAGCAGTTCTTCCCTCGGGTACAATGAGCAGTTCTTC.

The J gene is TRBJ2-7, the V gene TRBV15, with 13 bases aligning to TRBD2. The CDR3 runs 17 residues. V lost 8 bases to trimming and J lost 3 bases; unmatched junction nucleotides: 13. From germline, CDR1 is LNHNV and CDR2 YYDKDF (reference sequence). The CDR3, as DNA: TGTGCCACCTCTACTAGCGGGAGGGCCTTGAGGGACTACGAGCAGTACTTC. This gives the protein CATSTSGRALRDYEQYF.

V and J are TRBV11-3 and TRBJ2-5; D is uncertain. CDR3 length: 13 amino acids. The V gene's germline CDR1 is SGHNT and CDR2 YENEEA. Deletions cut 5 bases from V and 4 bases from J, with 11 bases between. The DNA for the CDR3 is TGTGCCAGCAGCCGCTCCAACCCAGAGACCCAGTACTTC. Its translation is CASSRSNPETQYF.

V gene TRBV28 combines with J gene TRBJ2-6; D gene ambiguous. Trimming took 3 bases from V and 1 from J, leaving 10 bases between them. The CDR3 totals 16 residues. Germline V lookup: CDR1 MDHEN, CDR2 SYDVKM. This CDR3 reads CASSFPRKSGANVLTF. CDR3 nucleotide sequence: TGTGCCAGCAGTTTTCCCCGGAAATCTGGGGCCAACGTCCTGACTTTC.

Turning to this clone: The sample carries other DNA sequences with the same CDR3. This chain's CDR3 is CASSPQGSTEAFF. Written as DNA, the CDR3 is TGTGCCAGCTCACCTCAGGGCTCCACTGAAGCTTTCTTT. The chain links TRBV18 to TRBJ1-1; maybe TRBD1 (5 bases). The CDR3 length is 13 residues. V was cut by 3 bases and J by 4 bases, with 9 bases left in between. CDR1 and CDR2 from the germline V gene are KGHSH and LQKENI.